This TCR beta chain was recorded in a study of identical twins. A universal primer site was created by template switching, with the cDNA bearing unique molecular identifiers. MiXCR, applied by TCRdb to the 5' RACE reads, yields one record per CDR3 protein. The repertoire holds approximately 500,000 distinct CDR3 sequences, with approximately 24% as singletons. The V gene lost 3 bases and the J gene lost 6 bases, with 10 bases spanning the gap. This CDR3 is built from 13 residues. Germline loops: CDR1 SGHRS, CDR2 YFSETQ. The data also belong to a second study, concerning T cells expressing NK-cell markers. That study adds: All TCR beta repertoires analysed originated from sorted CD3+CD56+NKG2C+, CD3+CD56+NKG2C- and CD3+CD56-NKG2C+ T cells.

The sequence came from a woman between 18 and 29 years old in good health. The rearrangement joins TRBV5-1 to TRBJ2-1; D perhaps matches TRBD2 (6 bases). Sequencing was performed on CD4+ T cells sorted from blood. The CDR3 here is CASSWRGSNEQFF. In nucleotides, the CDR3 is TGCGCCAGCAGCTGGCGGGGATCCAATGAGCAGTTCTTC.